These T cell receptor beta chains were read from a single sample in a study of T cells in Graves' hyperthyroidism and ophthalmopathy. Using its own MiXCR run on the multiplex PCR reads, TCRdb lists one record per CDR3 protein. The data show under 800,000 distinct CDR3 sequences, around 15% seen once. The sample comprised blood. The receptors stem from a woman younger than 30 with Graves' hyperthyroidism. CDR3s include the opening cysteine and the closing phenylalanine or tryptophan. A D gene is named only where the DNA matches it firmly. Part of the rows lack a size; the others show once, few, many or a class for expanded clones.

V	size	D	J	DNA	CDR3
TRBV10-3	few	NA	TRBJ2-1	TGTGCCAGCAGGGTGAGACCCCATAGGGACAATGAGCAGTTCTTC	CASRVRPHRDNEQFF
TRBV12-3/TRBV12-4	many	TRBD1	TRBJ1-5	TGTGCCAGCAGCTTCGGACAGGTAAATCAGCCCCAGCATTTT	CASSFGQVNQPQHF
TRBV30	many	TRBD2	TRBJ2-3	TGTGCCTGGAGTTTGGTTTACGGCGGGAGAGCAGATACGCAGTATTTT	CAWSLVYGGRADTQYF
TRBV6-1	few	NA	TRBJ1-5	TGTGCCAGCAGCAGCCTTGATGACGGGGCATATCAGCCCCAGCATTTT	CASSSLDDGAYQPQHF
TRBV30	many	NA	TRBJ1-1	TGTGCCTGGAGTGTAGAATGGGGCGAAGCTTTCTTT	CAWSVEWGEAFF
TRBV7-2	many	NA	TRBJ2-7	TGTGCCAGCAGCTTGGGCGGAGGGCCGGTCGACGAGCAGTACTTC	CASSLGGGPVDEQYF
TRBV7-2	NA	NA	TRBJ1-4	TGTGCCAGCAGCCCGGACAGTAATGAAAAACTGTTTTTT	CASSPDSNEKLFF
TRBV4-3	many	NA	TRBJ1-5	TGCGCCAGCAGCCAAACAGGTGCCAATCAGCCCCAGCATTTT	CASSQTGANQPQHF
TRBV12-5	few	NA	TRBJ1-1	TGTGCTAGTGGTTTAAACTATAACGCTGAAGCTTTCTTT	CASGLNYNAEAFF
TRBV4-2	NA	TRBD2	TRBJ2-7	TGTGCCAGCAGCCAAGACCCTGGGGGAGGGACTACCGCCTACGAGCAGTACTTC	CASSQDPGGGTTAYEQYF
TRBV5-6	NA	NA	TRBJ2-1	TGTGCCAGCCAGCCCTTCCCTGGACAGACCTACAATGAGCAGTTCTTC	CASQPFPGQTYNEQFF
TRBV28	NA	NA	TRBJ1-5	TGTGCCAGCAAAGGGGTTCGGAGTCAGCCCCAGCATTTT	CASKGVRSQPQHF
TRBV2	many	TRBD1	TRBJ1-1	TGTGCCAGCACTGGGACAGTCCTCCTGAACACTGAAGCTTTCTTT	CASTGTVLLNTEAFF
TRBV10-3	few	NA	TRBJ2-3	TGTGCCATCAGTGAGGTCTTCGATACGCAGTATTTT	CAISEVFDTQYF
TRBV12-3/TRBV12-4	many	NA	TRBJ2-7	TGTGCCAGCAGTTTATGGAGGGCAGGCTCCGAGCAGTACTTC	CASSLWRAGSEQYF
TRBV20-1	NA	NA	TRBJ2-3	TGCAGTGCTAGAGATCGGGTGGTAAATACGCAGTATTTT	CSARDRVVNTQYF
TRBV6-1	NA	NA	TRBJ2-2	TGTGCCAGCAGTCCCGAGACTAGTCTCGGCGCGAACACCGGGGAGCTGTTTTTT	CASSPETSLGANTGELFF
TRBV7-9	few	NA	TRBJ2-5	TGTGCCAGCAGCTTAGTTGGCGACGGGGAGACCCAGTACTTC	CASSLVGDGETQYF
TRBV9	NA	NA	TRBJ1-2	TGTGCCAGCAGCGTAGGAGGGGGGGGCTTCTATGGCTACACCTTC	CASSVGGGGFYGYTF
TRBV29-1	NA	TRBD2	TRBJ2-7	TGCAGCGTTCGAGGGACTAGCGGATTCTCCTACGAGCAGTACTTC	CSVRGTSGFSYEQYF